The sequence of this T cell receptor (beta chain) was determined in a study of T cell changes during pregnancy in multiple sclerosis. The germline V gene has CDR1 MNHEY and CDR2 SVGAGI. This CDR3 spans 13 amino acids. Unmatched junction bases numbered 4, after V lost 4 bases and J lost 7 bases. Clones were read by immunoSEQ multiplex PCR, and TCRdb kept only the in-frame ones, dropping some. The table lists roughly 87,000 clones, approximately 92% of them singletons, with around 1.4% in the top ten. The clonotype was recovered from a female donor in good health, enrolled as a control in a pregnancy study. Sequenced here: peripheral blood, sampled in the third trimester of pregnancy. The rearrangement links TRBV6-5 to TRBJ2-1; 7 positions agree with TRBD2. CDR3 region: CASSWGGRNEQFF. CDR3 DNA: TGTGCCAGCAGTTGGGGGGGGAGGAATGAGCAGTTCTTC.